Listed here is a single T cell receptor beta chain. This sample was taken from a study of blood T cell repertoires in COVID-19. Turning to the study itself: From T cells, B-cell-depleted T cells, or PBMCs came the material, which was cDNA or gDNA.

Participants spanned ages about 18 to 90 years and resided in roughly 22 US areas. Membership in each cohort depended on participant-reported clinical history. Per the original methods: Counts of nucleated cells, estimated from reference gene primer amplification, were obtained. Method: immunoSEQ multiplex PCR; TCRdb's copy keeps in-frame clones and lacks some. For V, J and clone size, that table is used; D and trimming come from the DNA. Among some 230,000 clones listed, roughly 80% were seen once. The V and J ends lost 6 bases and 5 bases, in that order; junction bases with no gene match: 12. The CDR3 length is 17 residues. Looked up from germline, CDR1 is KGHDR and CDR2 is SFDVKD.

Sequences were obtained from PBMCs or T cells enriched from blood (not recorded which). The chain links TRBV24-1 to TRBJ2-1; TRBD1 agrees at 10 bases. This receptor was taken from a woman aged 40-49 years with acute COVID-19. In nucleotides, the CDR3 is TGTGCCACCAGTCTCGGGAAGGGGACAGGGGTAAACAATGAGCAGTTCTTC. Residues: CATSLGKGTGVNNEQFF.